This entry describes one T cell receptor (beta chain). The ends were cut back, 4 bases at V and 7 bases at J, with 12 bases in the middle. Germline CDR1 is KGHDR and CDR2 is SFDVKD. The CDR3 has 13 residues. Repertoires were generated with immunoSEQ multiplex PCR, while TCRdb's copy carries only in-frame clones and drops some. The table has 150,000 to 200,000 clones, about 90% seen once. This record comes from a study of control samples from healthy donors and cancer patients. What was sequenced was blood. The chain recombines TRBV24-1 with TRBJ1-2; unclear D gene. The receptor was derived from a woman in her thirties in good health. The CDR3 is CATSDSDLGGYTF. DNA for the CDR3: TGTGCCACCAGTGACTCGGACCTCGGTGGCTACACCTTC.